These 18 T cell receptor beta chains were all obtained from the same sample, sequenced in a study of shared clonotypes between healthy human individuals. TCRdb keeps only in-frame clones here, not all; method: immunoSEQ multiplex PCR. This sample has around 200,000 clones, with approximately 92% found just once. Sequenced input: naive CD4+ T cells sorted from blood. Subset in this sample: CD45RA+ positively selected. The receptors here all came from a woman between 25 and 40 years old in good health.

V usage is TRBV29-1 and J usage is TRBJ1-5; no firm D call. The CDR3 spans 13 residues. Trimming left V 0 bases short and J 4 bases short, with 7 bases between. Per the germline V gene, CDR1 is SQVTM and CDR2 is ANQGSEA. As DNA, the CDR3 is TGCAGCGTTGAAGAGTCAGCGAATCAGCCCCAGCATTTT. Translating gives CSVEESANQPQHF.

The chain is built from TRBV18 and TRBJ1-1; TRBD1 is a possible D gene (6 bases). Germline V lookup: CDR1 KGHSH, CDR2 LQKENI. Between the trimmed V and J ends, which lost 7 bases and 1 base, there was a span of 10 bases. The CDR3 has 13 amino acids. This chain's CDR3 is CASFAGENTEAFF. CDR3 nucleotide sequence: TGTGCCAGCTTCGCAGGGGAGAACACTGAAGCTTTCTTT.

V gene TRBV25-1 combines with J gene TRBJ1-2; no firm D call. The germline V and J ends were trimmed by 3 bases and 4 bases, with 9 bases remaining between them. Germline V gives CDR1 MGHDK, CDR2 SYGVNS. The CDR3 is made up of 13 amino acids. In nucleotides, the CDR3 is TGTGCCAGCAGTGACGCTGACGGCTATGGCTACACCTTC. Translating gives CASSDADGYGYTF.

The V gene is TRBV5-6, the J gene TRBJ1-4, with 7 bases fitting TRBD1. The CDR3 totals 15 residues. Germline V gene lookup returns CDR1 SGHDT and CDR2 YYEEEE. The V and J ends lost 0 bases and 5 bases, in that order; junction bases with no gene match: 4. The DNA of the CDR3 is TGTGCCAGCAGCTTGGTCAGGGGGACGAATGAAAAACTGTTTTTT. Its protein product is CASSLVRGTNEKLFF.

This sequence joins TRBV5-1 and TRBJ1-2; perhaps TRBD1 as D (6 bases). This CDR3 has 15 amino acids. Per germline, CDR1 SGHRS and CDR2 YFSETQ. Trimming stripped 4 bases from V and 4 bases from J, with 17 bases between. CDR3 loop: CASSPLGGNGYGYTF. The DNA of the CDR3 is TGCGCCAGCAGCCCCTTAGGGGGGAACGGCTATGGCTACACCTTC.

V gene TRBV5-5 combines with J gene TRBJ1-4; D is perhaps TRBD1 (6 bases). The V end lost 5 bases, the J end lost 8 bases, and 19 bases lay between the germline ends. From germline, CDR1 is SGHKS and CDR2 YYEKEE (reference sequence). CDR3 size: 15 residues. CDR3 coding DNA: TGTGCCAGCAGGCTTGACTCTTACAGGGAGGAAAAACTGTTTTTT. It codes for CASRLDSYREEKLFF.

This clone was detected a few times. Here the CDR3 DNA reads TGTGCCAGCAGTGAAGGGGGAGTCTACGAGCAGTACTTC. Its translation is CASSEGGVYEQYF. J is TRBJ2-7 and V is TRBV27; D perhaps matches TRBD1 (6 bases). With 5 bases removed from V and 3 bases from J, the gap between germline ends came to 11 bases. The CDR3 has 13 amino acids. Looked up from germline, CDR1 is MNHEY and CDR2 is SMNVEV (reference sequence).

This rearrangement joins TRBV2 to TRBJ2-7; a weak D match, TRBD1 (5 bases). Germline CDR1 SNHLY, CDR2 FYNNEI. The CDR3 length is 14 residues. The V and J ends lost 6 bases and 3 bases respectively, with 15 bases between them. The CDR3 DNA reads TGTGCCAGCAGCCCCACCGGCGGACACTACGAGCAGTACTTC. Translated: CASSPTGGHYEQYF.

This sequence joins TRBV5-8 and TRBJ2-7; 9 bases are a match to TRBD2. Germline V gene lookup returns CDR1 SGHTS and CDR2 YDEGEE. This CDR3 comprises 16 residues. V lost 6 bases to trimming and J lost 6 bases; unmatched junction nucleotides: 16. The CDR3 coding sequence is TGTGCCAGCAATCTAGCGGGACTACACGGGAGGTCCGAGCAGTACTTC. Protein sequence: CASNLAGLHGRSEQYF.

The genes are TRBV7-9 and TRBJ2-7; maybe TRBD2 (7 bases). The V gene's germline CDR1 is SEHNR and CDR2 FQNEAQ (reference sequence). The CDR3 runs 16 residues. Trimming cost V 5 bases and J 5 bases, with 22 bases left between them. CDR3 DNA: TGTGCCAGCAGCCCGTTCGGAGGGGGTAGCGGGCACGAGCAGTACTTC. Amino acid sequence: CASSPFGGGSGHEQYF.

The genes are TRBV9 and TRBJ2-7; 9 bases agree with TRBD1. The ends lost 7 bases at V and 3 bases at J; junction bases unmatched: 8. CDR1 and CDR2 (germline): SGDLS, YYNGEE. There are 14 residues in the CDR3. The CDR3 DNA is TGTGCCAGCGCACCGGGACAGGGAGGCTACGAGCAGTACTTC. This encodes CASAPGQGGYEQYF.

The chain combines TRBV28 with TRBJ2-7; D call uncertain. Germline CDR1 MDHEN, CDR2 SYDVKM. The CDR3 sequence is 14 residues long. Trimming removed 7 bases from V and 1 base from J, with 14 bases in between. CDR3 sequence: CASTSEPVSYEQYF. CDR3 DNA sequence: TGTGCCAGCACCTCTGAACCGGTGTCCTACGAGCAGTACTTC.

The chain links TRBV7-2 to TRBJ2-7, with D possibly being TRBD1 (7 bases). Per the germline V gene, CDR1 is SGHTA and CDR2 is FQGNSA. The V end lost 2 bases, the J end lost 3 bases, and 14 bases lay between the germline ends. This CDR3 comprises 15 residues. CDR3: CASSLTGEVIYEQYF. CDR3 in DNA: TGTGCCAGCAGCTTAACAGGGGAGGTGATCTACGAGCAGTACTTC.

The table lists this clone with a count of one. The chain has TRBV4-1 and TRBJ2-7; TRBD2 aligns across 7 bases. V was pared by 4 bases and J by 6 bases, with 18 bases of the junction left unmatched. Per germline, CDR1 MGHRA and CDR2 YSYEKL. The CDR3 is made up of 17 amino acids. CDR3: CASSRTRTSDGAIEQYF. In DNA, the CDR3 is TGCGCCAGCAGCCGGACCAGAACTAGCGACGGCGCCATCGAGCAGTACTTC.

The V call is TRBV10-3, the J call TRBJ1-1; no firm D call. Germline V lookup: CDR1 ENHRY, CDR2 SYGVKD. The ends were cut back, 3 bases at V and 1 base at J, with 6 bases in the middle. This CDR3 contains 13 residues. In DNA form, the CDR3 reads TGTGCCATCAGTGAATCGACGAACACTGAAGCTTTCTTT. Protein product: CAISESTNTEAFF.

Details on this clone: In the same sample, other DNA sequences code for this CDR3. The chain carries TRBV11-2 and TRBJ1-1; D is unclear. V dropped 3 bases and J dropped 0 bases, with 8 bases sitting between them. Per the germline V gene, CDR1 is SGHAT and CDR2 is FQNNGV. The CDR3 consists of 14 residues. The CDR3 nucleotides are TGTGCCAGCAGCTTGGGAGGAGTGAACACTGAAGCTTTCTTT. It encodes CASSLGGVNTEAFF.

This clone has just a few counts. The chain uses TRBV19 and TRBJ2-7, with D possibly TRBD2 on 6 matching bases. This CDR3 is 11 amino acids long. CDR1 and CDR2 (germline): LNHDA, SQIVND (reference sequence). V dropped 9 bases and J dropped 7 bases, with 13 bases sitting between them. The CDR3 region is CASSAGREQYF. The CDR3 DNA reads as TGTGCCAGCAGCGCAGGGAGGGAGCAGTACTTC.

J is TRBJ1-4 and V is TRBV4-1, with 7 bases aligning to TRBD1. This CDR3 spans 15 amino acids. The ends lost 6 bases at V and 1 base at J; junction bases unmatched: 5. Germline CDR1 reads MGHRA; CDR2 reads YSYEKL. CDR3 loop: CASRRNRGTNEKLFF. The CDR3 DNA reads as TGCGCCAGCAGAAGGAACAGGGGAACTAATGAAAAACTGTTTTTT.